A selection of T cell receptor beta chains follows, all from one sample in a study of T cells expressing NK-cell markers. TCRdb re-analyzed the 5' RACE reads; it lists each CDR3 protein once, without DNA. In all, the sample yields about 550,000 distinct CDR3 sequences. Material: blood T cells: a sorted CD56 or NKG2C T cell subset, CD4+ or CD8+ T cells, or bulk PBMC T cells (not recorded which). The receptors here all came from a young man in good health. CDR3s include the opening cysteine and the closing phenylalanine or tryptophan.

V gene,J gene,CDR3 protein
TRBV27,TRBJ2-1,CASKLAGDNEQFF
TRBV24-1,TRBJ2-1,CATKGVGNNEQFF
TRBV6-1,TRBJ1-2,CASSEEGIGQTYGYTF
TRBV20-1,TRBJ1-6,CSASQKQKPYNSPLHF
TRBV12-3/TRBV12-4,TRBJ2-1,CASSFFSGRFPNEQFF
TRBV7-8,TRBJ2-1,CASSLRDRVRTSSYNEQFF
TRBV28,TRBJ2-7,CASSTTGESYEQYF
TRBV7-2,TRBJ2-7,CASSPLGDAYEQYF
TRBV3-1,TRBJ2-1,CASSQSVPPSSYNEQFF
TRBV20-1,TRBJ1-5,CSASQRDRVGQPQHF
TRBV19,TRBJ2-7,CASSIGQGVTPYEQYF
TRBV29-1,TRBJ2-3,CSGSLAGGPEDTQYF
TRBV5-1,TRBJ1-5,CASSLGTGDSNQPQHF
TRBV14,TRBJ2-1,CASSQDWGYEQFF
TRBV15,TRBJ2-2,CATLYLGELFF
TRBV5-1,TRBJ2-4,CASSSDRADIQYF
TRBV5-5,TRBJ2-4,CASSRDGTALIQYF
TRBV11-2,TRBJ2-5,CASNNPGAAKETQYF
TRBV29-1,TRBJ2-3,CSVGGLQIDTQYF
TRBV12-3/TRBV12-4,TRBJ2-5,CASSFGGPQETQYF
TRBV29-1,TRBJ2-3,CSVGAGGETSTDTQYF
TRBV29-1,TRBJ2-7,CSGRTGSSEQYF
TRBV4-3,TRBJ2-7,CASSQEHSGSSYEQYF
TRBV20-1,TRBJ2-7,CSAKAGAGEQYF
TRBV3-1,TRBJ1-3,CASSQAASSGNTIYF
TRBV11-2,TRBJ1-5,CASSWDPTGNQPQHF
TRBV29-1,TRBJ1-3,CSVTTGGPGNTIYF
TRBV10-1,TRBJ2-2,CASTSAYTGELFF
TRBV12-3/TRBV12-4,TRBJ1-6,CASSEDRANSPLHF
TRBV7-8,TRBJ2-7,CASSYRDYEQYF
TRBV25-1,TRBJ2-2,CASSGSGGSPGELFF
TRBV12-3/TRBV12-4,TRBJ1-5,CASSLGSGTYSNQPQHF
TRBV28,TRBJ2-7,CASSPLAGHYEQYF
TRBV11-2,TRBJ2-1,CASSPSVWRLTSGFFYNEQFF
TRBV29-1,TRBJ1-2,CSVEPRVGYTF
TRBV27,TRBJ2-1,CASTRGTGPYNEQFF
TRBV5-1,TRBJ2-2,CASSLAGLQNTGELFF
TRBV11-2,TRBJ2-7,CASSITPSYEQYF
TRBV18,TRBJ2-1,CASSDPEGRNEQFF
TRBV3-1,TRBJ2-2,CASSQGLAGGLNTGELFF
TRBV29-1,TRBJ2-5,CSVEPLFQETQYF
TRBV7-6,TRBJ1-5,CASSIERWGAGGNQPQHF
TRBV7-9,TRBJ2-5,CASITTGVYQETQYF
TRBV20-1,TRBJ1-2,CSASGERSGYTF
TRBV20-1,TRBJ1-2,CSAPPRWDYGYTF
TRBV7-6,TRBJ2-7,CASSRLLLGQNYEQYF
TRBV9,TRBJ2-1,CASSVGSGSNEQFF
TRBV11-1,TRBJ2-2,CASSLLVPGHMNTGELFF
TRBV12-3/TRBV12-4,TRBJ2-3,CASSDWGSTDTQYF
TRBV28,TRBJ2-7,CASGGLYPYEQYF
TRBV3-1,TRBJ2-4,CASSQDVGQVDIQYF
TRBV20-1,TRBJ2-3,CSARDRLRNTDTQYF